These 29 T cell receptor beta chains share one sample of origin, sequenced in a study of T cells in Graves' hyperthyroidism and ophthalmopathy. The source material, RNA transcripts, was used to amplify TCR beta CDR3 regions. In the first-round RT-PCR of the TCR CDR3, the HTBI primer set was used. TCRdb itself ran the multiplex PCR reads through MiXCR, one entry per CDR3 protein. The repertoire holds around 340,000 distinct CDR3 sequences, approximately 18% seen once, with around 35% in the top ten. The sample was blood. Receptor source: a woman in her twenties or thirties with Graves' hyperthyroidism that later progressed to Graves' ophthalmopathy.

J is TRBJ1-5 and V is TRBV25-1, with 8 bases aligning to TRBD1. This CDR3 is 13 amino acids long. Germline V lookup: CDR1 MGHDK, CDR2 SYGVNS. V dropped 4 bases and J dropped 7; count of bases not matched to a gene: 3. As DNA, the CDR3 is TGTGCCAGCAGTGGGACAGGGAGACAGCCCCAGCATTTT. Translating gives CASSGTGRQPQHF.

The CDR3 loop reads CASSGQGRSSYEQYF. The CDR3 nucleotides read TGTGCCAGCAGTGGTCAGGGCCGTTCTTCCTACGAGCAGTACTTC. The chain combines TRBV27 with TRBJ2-7; D possibly corresponds to TRBD1 (5 bases). Germline CDR1 reads MNHEY; CDR2 reads SMNVEV (reference sequence). The CDR3 is made up of 15 amino acids. V was shortened by 5 bases and J by 1 base, with 15 bases between the two germline ends.

The V gene is TRBV5-1, the J gene TRBJ2-5, with D perhaps matching TRBD2 (5 bases). Germline CDR1 SGHRS, CDR2 YFSETQ. Trimming shortened V by 5 bases and J by 4 bases, and 18 bases separated the two germline ends. This CDR3 comprises 15 residues. CDR3 loop: CASSGFGVVRETQYF. The CDR3 DNA is TGCGCCAGCAGTGGCTTCGGGGTCGTGCGAGAGACCCAGTACTTC.

This clonotype was picked up many times. The rearrangement joins TRBV3-1 to TRBJ2-3, with a tentative D call TRBD2 (6 bases). The ends were cut back, 1 base at V and 2 bases at J, with 13 bases in the middle. Germline values: CDR1 LGHDT, CDR2 YNNKEL (reference sequence). The CDR3 spans 16 residues. The CDR3 spells CASSQGNSGYTDTQYF. The DNA for the CDR3 is TGTGCCAGCAGCCAAGGAAATAGCGGCTACACAGATACGCAGTATTTT.

This clonotype was seen ten or more times. The chain combines TRBV10-2 with TRBJ1-6, with a tentative D call TRBD1 (6 bases). The CDR3 covers 18 residues. Deletions cut 0 bases from V and 1 base from J, with 13 bases between. The V gene's germline CDR1 is WSHSY and CDR2 SAAADI. CDR3 sequence: CASSESSGVSSYNSPLHF. The CDR3 DNA follows: TGCGCCAGCAGTGAGTCATCAGGGGTGTCGTCCTATAATTCACCCCTCCACTTT.

As concerns this clonotype: The conserved final phenylalanine or tryptophan is absent from the CDR3, which likely points to a read error. Because the CDR3's place on the DNA is in doubt, the DNA is left out and the CDR3 is given as listed by TCRdb. This chain uses TRBV11-2 with TRBJ1-1. Germline CDR1 and CDR2: SGHAT and FQNNGV. The CDR3 is made up of 15 amino acids, end residues included. CDR3 in amino acids: CASSLVAGSNTEGFV.

This clonotype was seen ten or more times. CDR3 sequence (DNA): TGCGCCAGCAGCTCGTCGGCGGTCCGGAACACTGAAGCTTTCTTT. This translates into CASSSSAVRNTEAFF. The chain couples TRBV5-1 to TRBJ1-1; no firm D call. Trimming removed 3 bases at V and 1 base at J, with 13 bases between. CDR1 SGHRS and CDR2 YFSETQ come from the germline V gene. This CDR3 comprises 15 residues.

This clonotype has only a few counts. The V gene is TRBV9, the J gene TRBJ2-7, with TRBD1 identical over 8 bases. This CDR3 comprises 16 residues. V gave up 3 bases and J gave up 4 bases; unmatched junction bases: 12. Germline V gives CDR1 SGDLS, CDR2 YYNGEE. The CDR3, as DNA: TGTGCCAGCAGCGCCCGAGACCGGGACAGGAGTTACGAGCAGTACTTC. Residues: CASSARDRDRSYEQYF.

This clonotype came up many times. The rearrangement links TRBV28 to TRBJ2-1; 11 nucleotides align to TRBD2. The germline gives CDR1 MDHEN, CDR2 SYDVKM. The CDR3 sequence is 17 residues long. J lost 2 bases, V lost 6 bases, and 9 bases had no gene match. The DNA of the CDR3 is TGTGCCAGCAGCCGGGGAGGACTAGCGGGCCCCTACAATGAGCAGTTCTTC. Amino acids: CASSRGGLAGPYNEQFF.

There are a few counts of this clonotype. The rearrangement links TRBV5-1 to TRBJ2-5; D uncertain. Germline lookup yields CDR1 SGHRS and CDR2 YFSETQ. The CDR3 sequence is 12 residues long. V was cut by 1 base and J by 0 bases, with 1 base left in between. The CDR3 DNA sequence: TGCGCCAGCAGCTTGTACCAAGAGACCCAGTACTTC. Translating gives CASSLYQETQYF.

This clonotype came up many times. The chain is built from TRBV6-1 and TRBJ2-2, with no clear D. The germline CDR1 and CDR2 sequences are MNHNS and SASEGT. V lost 6 bases and J 2 bases, leaving 22 bases between the germline ends. The CDR3 totals 18 residues. CDR3 in DNA: TGTGCCAGCAGACGGAAAAGGGAAGGGTTAAGCAACACCGGGGAGCTGTTTTTT. It is translated as CASRRKREGLSNTGELFF.

In this sample, this clonotype turned up many times. This chain joins TRBV29-1 and TRBJ2-5; either TRBD1 or TRBD2 may fit D (5 bases each). Germline CDR1 and CDR2: SQVTM and ANQGSEA. V shed 7 bases and J shed 1 base, with 16 bases lying between them. The CDR3 has 14 residues. The CDR3 nucleotides are TGCAGCGCCCTGAGGGGCGACTTCCAAGAGACCCAGTACTTC. It specifies CSALRGDFQETQYF.

This clonotype occurred many times. The V and J genes are TRBV3-1 and TRBJ1-1; no definite D call. CDR3 size: 13 residues. Between the trimmed V and J ends, which lost 1 base and 7 bases, there was a span of 10 bases. CDR1 LGHDT and CDR2 YNNKEL come from the germline V gene (reference sequence). CDR3 loop: CASSQASGSEAFF. The CDR3, as DNA: TGTGCCAGCAGCCAAGCGTCGGGCAGTGAAGCTTTCTTT.

This clonotype came up many times. This chain links TRBV6-2 or TRBV6-3 with TRBJ1-1; D is unresolved. Germline V lookup: CDR1 MNHEY, CDR2 SVGEGT. V dropped 0 bases and J dropped 1 base, with 12 bases sitting between them. This CDR3 is built from 16 residues. In DNA form, the CDR3 reads TGTGCCAGCAGTTACTCTTCGGGGTCGACGAACACTGAAGCTTTCTTT. Its protein product is CASSYSSGSTNTEAFF.

The chain employs TRBV20-1 and TRBJ2-7; 10 bases align to TRBD1. V trimming: 5 bases; J trimming: 5 bases; junction bases outside the gene matches: 9. The CDR3 has 14 amino acids. Germline lookup yields CDR1 DFQATT and CDR2 SNEGSKA (reference sequence). The CDR3 DNA is TGCAGTGCTGGGGGACAGGGGATGGGGAACGAGCAGTACTTC. Translation gives CSAGGQGMGNEQYF.

This clonotype has ten or more counts. The chain links TRBV5-6 to TRBJ1-6, with 9 bases matching TRBD1. V was clipped by 2 bases and J by 8 bases; unmatched bases: 2. Per the germline V gene, CDR1 is SGHDT and CDR2 is YYEEEE. This CDR3 is built from 14 residues. CDR3 DNA sequence: TGTGCCAGCAGCTTAGGGACAGGGTATTCACCCCTCCACTTT. This translates into CASSLGTGYSPLHF. Full variable domain (remainder filled in from reference TRBV5-6 and TRBJ1-6): DAGVTQSPTHLIKTRGQQVTLRCSPKSGHDTVSWYQQALGQGPQFIFQYYEEEERQRGNFPDRFSGHQFPNYSSELNVNALLLGDSALYLCASSLGTGYSPLHFGNGTRLTVT.

This clonotype has a count of ten or more. The V call is TRBV28, the J call TRBJ2-7, with TRBD1 matching 7 bases. There are 12 residues in the CDR3. From germline, CDR1 is MDHEN and CDR2 SYDVKM. V shed 10 bases and J 3 bases; nucleotides not matched to a gene: 6. In DNA form, the CDR3 reads TGTGCCACCACAGGGACAGACTACGAGCAGTACTTC. Protein sequence: CATTGTDYEQYF. Full variable domain (missing parts from reference TRBV28 and TRBJ2-7): DVKVTQSSRYLVKRTGEKVFLECVQDMDHENMFWYRQDPGLGLRLIYFSYDVKMKEKGDIPEGYSVSREKKERFSLILESASTNQTSMYLCATTGTDYEQYFGPGTRLTVT.

This clonotype has ten or more counts. The rearrangement uses TRBV28 and TRBJ2-3; maybe TRBD2 (5 bases). There are 13 residues in the CDR3. The germline V and J ends were trimmed by 11 bases and 2 bases, with 14 bases remaining between them. Germline V CDR1 and CDR2: MDHEN, SYDVKM. CDR3 sequence (DNA): TGTGCCGGACGACGGGGAACCACAGATACGCAGTATTTT. It yields the protein CAGRRGTTDTQYF.

The chain recombines TRBV18 with TRBJ1-2; D remains ambiguous. Germline loops: CDR1 KGHSH, CDR2 LQKENI. V was trimmed by 3 bases and J by 5 bases, leaving 10 bases between them. This CDR3 has 13 amino acids. This CDR3 is CASSPRPGYGYTF. CDR3 bases: TGTGCCAGCTCACCCAGGCCGGGATATGGCTACACCTTC. Together with reference TRBV18 and TRBJ1-2, the CDR3 gives the full variable domain: NAGVMQNPRHLVRRRGQEARLRCSPMKGHSHVYWYRQLPEEGLKFMVYLQKENIIDESGMPKERFSAEFPKEGPSILRIQQVVRGDSAAYFCASSPRPGYGYTFGSGTRLTVV.

There are many counts of this clonotype. This chain joins TRBV28 and TRBJ2-3; TRBD2 is a possible D gene (6 bases). This CDR3 contains 14 residues. Per the germline V gene, CDR1 is MDHEN and CDR2 is SYDVKM. V gave up 7 bases and J gave up 2 bases, with 13 bases separating them. The CDR3 loop is CASKPGGITDTQYF. DNA for the CDR3: TGTGCCAGCAAACCAGGCGGGATCACAGATACGCAGTATTTT.

This clonotype was observed at least ten times. V is TRBV7-6 and J is TRBJ2-3, with 10 positions matching TRBD1. CDR3 size: 17 residues. Germline V gene data show CDR1 as SGHVS and CDR2 as FNYEAQ. Trimming removed 1 base from V and 4 bases from J; junction bases left unmatched: 8. DNA of the CDR3: TGTGCCAGCAGCTTAGTCACGATCGGACAGGGGGCAGATACGCAGTATTTT. Translation: CASSLVTIGQGADTQYF.

This clonotype was counted many times. The V call is TRBV2, the J call TRBJ2-7; no firm D call. Trimming stripped 1 base from V and 7 bases from J, with 8 bases between. CDR3 size: 12 residues. CDR1 and CDR2 (germline): SNHLY, FYNNEI. CDR3 amino acids: CASSEDLWEQYF. For the CDR3, the DNA is TGTGCCAGCAGTGAAGATCTCTGGGAGCAGTACTTC.

This clonotype was recorded at least ten times. This rearrangement joins TRBV12-3 or TRBV12-4 to TRBJ1-2; weak D call: TRBD1 (5 bases). The CDR3 runs 17 residues. Trimming took 1 base from V and 10 from J, leaving 25 bases between them. CDR3 sequence: CASSLGRGLGQDETYTF. Here the CDR3 DNA reads TGTGCCAGCAGTTTAGGTCGAGGGTTGGGGCAGGATGAAACCTACACCTTC.

This clonotype was observed at least ten times. V and J are TRBV27 and TRBJ2-1, with 8 bases aligning to TRBD2. V lost 3 bases, J lost 0 bases, and 1 base stayed unmatched. The germline gives CDR1 MNHEY, CDR2 SMNVEV (reference sequence). The CDR3 has 15 residues. The CDR3 coding sequence is TGTGCCAGCAGTTTCGGGACTAGCTCCTACAATGAGCAGTTCTTC. Protein product: CASSFGTSSYNEQFF.

V is TRBV9 and J is TRBJ2-2; 7 bases match TRBD1. V lost 0 bases, J lost 1 base, and 12 bases stayed unmatched. The CDR3 spans 19 residues. CDR1 is SGDLS and CDR2 is YYNGEE in the germline V gene. The CDR3 protein is CASSVAITPGTENTGELFF. The CDR3 DNA is TGTGCCAGCAGCGTAGCCATAACCCCCGGGACAGAGAACACCGGGGAGCTGTTTTTT.

The CDR3 protein is CASSLEWGNTQYF. In nucleotides, the CDR3 is TGTGCCAGCAGTTTAGAGTGGGGGAATACGCAGTATTTT. This rearrangement joins TRBV12-3 or TRBV12-4 to TRBJ2-3; D could derive from TRBD1 or TRBD2 (5 bases each). The CDR3 loop spans 13 amino acids. V was cut by 1 base and J by 7 bases, with 9 bases left in between.

There are many counts of this clonotype. The CDR3 is CASSEAALRDKRTDTQYF. The CDR3 DNA reads TGTGCCAGCAGTGAAGCGGCCCTCCGGGACAAACGCACAGATACGCAGTATTTT. The chain employs TRBV6-1 and TRBJ2-3, with a tentative D call TRBD1 (6 bases). Trimming cost V 0 bases and J 1 base, with 17 bases left between them. This CDR3 region has 18 residues. Germline V gene lookup returns CDR1 MNHNS and CDR2 SASEGT.

The table lists this clonotype with many counts. CDR3 bases: TGTGCCAGCAGCTTAGCCCCGGAAGACTCCTACGAGCAGTACTTC. This translates into CASSLAPEDSYEQYF. The chain employs TRBV11-2 and TRBJ2-7, with D unclear. This CDR3 has 15 residues. The germline V gene encodes CDR1 SGHAT and CDR2 FQNNGV. The V end was cut by 1 base, the J end by 0 bases, with 10 bases between.

About this clonotype: A read error may explain this, as a much larger clone is one base away. The final CDR3 position lacks the conserved phenylalanine or tryptophan, pointing to a likely read error. This chain links TRBV28 with TRBJ2-7; TRBD1 agrees at 7 bases. CDR1 is MDHEN and CDR2 is SYDVKM in the germline V gene. The CDR3 consists of 14 residues. The ends lost 5 bases at V and 0 bases at J; junction bases unmatched: 4. The CDR3 sequence is CASSAPGGSYEQYL. The CDR3 DNA reads TGTGCCAGCAGTGCCCCAGGGGGCTCCTACGAGCAGTACTTA.